This TCR beta chain was captured by sequencing in a study of beta chain features in type 1 diabetes. This clone was counted a few times. Investigators reverse transcribed all isolated RNA, so they sequenced expressed TCRB transcripts. Sequencing used immunoSEQ multiplex PCR; TCRdb keeps in-frame clones, though not all of them. The sample carries about 900,000 clones, 15% to 20% recorded once. The CDR3 covers 12 residues. Per the germline V gene, CDR1 is MGHDK and CDR2 is SYGVNS. V was pared by 5 bases and J by 8 bases, with 11 bases between. Specimen: naive CD4+ T cells from blood. The chain combines TRBV25-1 with TRBJ2-3; D is perhaps TRBD1 (6 bases). The receptor comes from a woman in her late teens or twenties in good health. For the CDR3, the DNA is TGTGCCAGCAGTTGGGGGCTAGCTACGCAGTATTTT. This translates into CASSWGLATQYF. The variable domain in full, completed from reference TRBV25-1 and TRBJ2-3, reads EADIYQTPRYLVIGTGKKITLECSQTMGHDKMYWYQQDPGMELHLIHYSYGVNSTEKGDLSSESTVSRIRTEHFPLTLESARPSHTSQYLCASSWGLATQYFGPGTRLTVL.